This entry describes one T cell receptor beta chain. Antigen specificity is unknown. The data were produced by immunoSEQ multiplex PCR, yet TCRdb's version contains in-frame clones alone and is incomplete. The table records under 30,000 clones, 84% of them present only once. This sample stems from a study of lymphopenia after photon versus proton radiotherapy. Study-wide findings and caveats: Larger post-nadir TCR diversity loss correlated inversely with survival in deceased patients. Under photons, naive T cells and diversity fell while effector/memory populations rose. Better survival with proton therapy was suggested as possible, not demonstrated.

The sequence was collected from a man aged 40-50 years with gastric cancer. This material consisted of peripheral blood, taken from a patient treated with photon-based radiotherapy.

The CDR3 DNA follows: TGTGCCAGCAGCTCAAAACGGGATGACCCTAACTATGGCTACACCTTC. The encoded protein is CASSSKRDDPNYGYTF. The rearrangement uses TRBV5-4 and TRBJ1-2; D is unresolved. Per the germline V gene, CDR1 is SGHNT and CDR2 is YYREEE (reference sequence). V dropped 3 bases and J dropped 0 bases, with 15 bases sitting between them. The CDR3 is made up of 16 amino acids.